This T cell receptor beta chain was documented in a study of T-cell memory formation after mild COVID-19. V lost 9 bases and J lost 1, with 21 bases in between. Germline assignment: CDR1 KGHDR and CDR2 SFDVKD. This CDR3 has 18 amino acids. TCRdb re-analysed the 5' RACE reads in MiXCR, keeping a single row per CDR3 protein. Among 260,000 or so distinct CDR3 sequences listed, around 15% were seen once. The rearrangement joins TRBV24-1 to TRBJ2-6, with D possibly being TRBD1 (5 bases). Material for sequencing was PBMCs or a T cell subset sorted from them (not recorded which). This clonotype originated in a man between 18 and 29 years old who had mild COVID-19 (a few samples of this study predate the infection). Cell type and time point are not known. CDR3 nucleotide sequence: TGTGCCACCGGCGATACCACAGACAGAGCGTCTGGGGCCAACGTCCTGACTTTC. The encoded protein is CATGDTTDRASGANVLTF.